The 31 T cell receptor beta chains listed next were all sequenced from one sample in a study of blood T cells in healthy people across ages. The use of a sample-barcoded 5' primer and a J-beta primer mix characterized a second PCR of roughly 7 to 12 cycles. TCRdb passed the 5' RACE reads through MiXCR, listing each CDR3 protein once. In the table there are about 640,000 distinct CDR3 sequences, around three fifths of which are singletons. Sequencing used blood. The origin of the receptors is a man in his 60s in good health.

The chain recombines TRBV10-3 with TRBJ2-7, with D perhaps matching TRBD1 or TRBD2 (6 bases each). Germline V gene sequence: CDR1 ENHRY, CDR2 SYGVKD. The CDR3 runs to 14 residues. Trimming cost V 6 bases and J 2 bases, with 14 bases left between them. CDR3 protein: CAIRSQGTPYEQYF. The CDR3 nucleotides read TGTGCCATCAGGTCCCAGGGGACTCCCTACGAGCAGTACTTC.

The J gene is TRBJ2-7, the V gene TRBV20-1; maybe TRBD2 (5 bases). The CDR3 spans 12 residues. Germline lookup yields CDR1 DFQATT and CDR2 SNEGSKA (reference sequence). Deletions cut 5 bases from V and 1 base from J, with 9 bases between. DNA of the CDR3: TGCAGTGCTGCTAGCTCTTCCTACGAGCAGTACTTC. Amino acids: CSAASSSYEQYF.

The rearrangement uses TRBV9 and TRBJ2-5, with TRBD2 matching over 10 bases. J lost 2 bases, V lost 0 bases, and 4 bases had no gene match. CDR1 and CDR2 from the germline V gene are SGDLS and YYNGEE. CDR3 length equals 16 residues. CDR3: CASSVDLAGVQETQYF. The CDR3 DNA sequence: TGTGCCAGCAGCGTAGATCTAGCGGGGGTACAAGAGACCCAGTACTTC.

For the CDR3, the DNA is TGTGCCATCAGTGGGGGGGACTCGGAAGTCTATGGCTACACCTTC. Translating gives CAISGGDSEVYGYTF. The genes are TRBV10-3 and TRBJ1-2, with a tentative D call TRBD1 (5 bases). The germline CDR1 and CDR2 sequences are ENHRY and SYGVKD. Trimming stripped 4 bases from V and 4 bases from J, with 16 bases between. The CDR3 covers 15 residues.

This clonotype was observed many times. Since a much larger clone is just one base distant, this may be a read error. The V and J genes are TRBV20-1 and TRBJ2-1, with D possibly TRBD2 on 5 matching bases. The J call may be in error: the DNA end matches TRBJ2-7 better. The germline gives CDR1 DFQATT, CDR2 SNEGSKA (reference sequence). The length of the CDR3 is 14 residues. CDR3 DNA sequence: TGCAGTGCTAGAGGGGCTAGCTCCTACAATGAGCAGTACTTC. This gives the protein CSARGASSYNEQYF.

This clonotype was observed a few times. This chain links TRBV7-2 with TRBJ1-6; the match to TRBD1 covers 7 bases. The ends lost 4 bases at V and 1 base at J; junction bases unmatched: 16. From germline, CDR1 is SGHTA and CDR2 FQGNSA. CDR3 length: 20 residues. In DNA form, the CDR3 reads TGTGCCAGCAGCTCGCTGGCCAGGGGGGAAGTCGGGTCCTATAATTCACCCCTCCACTTT. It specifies CASSSLARGEVGSYNSPLHF.

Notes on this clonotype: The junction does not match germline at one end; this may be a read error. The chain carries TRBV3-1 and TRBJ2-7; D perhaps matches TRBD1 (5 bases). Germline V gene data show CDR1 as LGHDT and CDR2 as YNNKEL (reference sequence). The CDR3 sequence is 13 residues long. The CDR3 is CASSQGDSYEQYF. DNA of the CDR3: TGCGCCAGCAGCCAAGGGGATTCCTACGAGCAGTACTTC.

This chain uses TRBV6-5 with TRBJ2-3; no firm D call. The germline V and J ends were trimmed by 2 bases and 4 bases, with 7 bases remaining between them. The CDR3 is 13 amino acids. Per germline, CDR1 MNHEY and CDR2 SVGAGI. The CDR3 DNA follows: TGTGCCAGCAGTTACCTTCTCTCAGATACGCAGTATTTT. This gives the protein CASSYLLSDTQYF.

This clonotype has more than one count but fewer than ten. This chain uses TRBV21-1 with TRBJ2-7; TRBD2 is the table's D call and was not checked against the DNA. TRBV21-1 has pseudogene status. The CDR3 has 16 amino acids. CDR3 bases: TGTGCCAGCAGCAATGTAGTAGGCGGACTAGTCTGCGAGCAGTACTTC. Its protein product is CASSNVVGGLVCEQYF.

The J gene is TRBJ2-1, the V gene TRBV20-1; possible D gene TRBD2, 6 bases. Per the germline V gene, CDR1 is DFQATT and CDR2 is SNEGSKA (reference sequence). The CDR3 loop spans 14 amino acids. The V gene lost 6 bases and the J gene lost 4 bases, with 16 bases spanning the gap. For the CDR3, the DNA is TGCAGTGCCGGCCGACCAGGGACTTACAATGAGCAGTTCTTC. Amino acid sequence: CSAGRPGTYNEQFF.

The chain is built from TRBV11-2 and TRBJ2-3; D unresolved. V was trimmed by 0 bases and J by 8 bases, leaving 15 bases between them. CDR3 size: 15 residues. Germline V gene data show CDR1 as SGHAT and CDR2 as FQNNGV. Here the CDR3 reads CASSLEDPGLGTQYF. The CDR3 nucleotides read TGTGCCAGCAGCTTAGAAGATCCAGGCCTGGGTACGCAGTATTTT.

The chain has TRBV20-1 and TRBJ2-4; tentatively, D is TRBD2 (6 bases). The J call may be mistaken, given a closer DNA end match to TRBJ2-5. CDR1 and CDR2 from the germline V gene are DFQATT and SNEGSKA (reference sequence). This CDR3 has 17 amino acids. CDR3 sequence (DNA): TGCAGTGCCAAAAGGGGTCGCGGCGGGACGACACAAGAGACCCAGTACTTC. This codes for CSAKRGRGGTTQETQYF.

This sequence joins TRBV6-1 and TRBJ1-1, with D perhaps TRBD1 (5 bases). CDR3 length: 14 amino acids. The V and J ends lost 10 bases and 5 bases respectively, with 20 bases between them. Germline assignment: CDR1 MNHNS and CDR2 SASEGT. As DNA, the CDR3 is TGTGCCACGGAGGAGGGGCGATGGGGGACTGAAGCTTTCTTT. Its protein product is CATEEGRWGTEAFF.

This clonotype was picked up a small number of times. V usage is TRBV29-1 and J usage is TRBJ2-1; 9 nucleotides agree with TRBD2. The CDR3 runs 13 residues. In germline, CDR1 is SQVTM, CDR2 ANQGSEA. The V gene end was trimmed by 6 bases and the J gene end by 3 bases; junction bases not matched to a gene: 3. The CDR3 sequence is CSVLAGYYNEQFF. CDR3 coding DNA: TGCAGCGTCCTAGCGGGGTACTACAATGAGCAGTTCTTC.

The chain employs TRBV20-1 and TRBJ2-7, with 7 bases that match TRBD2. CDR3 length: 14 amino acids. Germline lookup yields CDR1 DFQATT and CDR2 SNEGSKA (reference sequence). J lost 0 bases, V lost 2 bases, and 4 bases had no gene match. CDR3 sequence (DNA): TGCAGTGCTAGACGCGGCGGGGGCTCCTACGAGCAGTACTTC. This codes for CSARRGGGSYEQYF.

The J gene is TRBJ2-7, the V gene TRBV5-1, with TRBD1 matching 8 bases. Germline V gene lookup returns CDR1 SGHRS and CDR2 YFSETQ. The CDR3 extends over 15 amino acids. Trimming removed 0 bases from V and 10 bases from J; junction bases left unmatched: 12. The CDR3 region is CASSLGTGRREAQYF. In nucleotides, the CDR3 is TGCGCCAGCAGCTTGGGGACAGGGCGCCGCGAGGCCCAGTACTTC.

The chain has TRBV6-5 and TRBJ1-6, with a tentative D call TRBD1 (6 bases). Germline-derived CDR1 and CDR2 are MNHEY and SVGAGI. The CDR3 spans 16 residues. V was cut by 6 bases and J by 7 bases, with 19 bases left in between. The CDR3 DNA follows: TGTGCCAGCAGAGGGGGGTGGGGGACGCCAAATTCACCCCTCCACTTT. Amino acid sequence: CASRGGWGTPNSPLHF.

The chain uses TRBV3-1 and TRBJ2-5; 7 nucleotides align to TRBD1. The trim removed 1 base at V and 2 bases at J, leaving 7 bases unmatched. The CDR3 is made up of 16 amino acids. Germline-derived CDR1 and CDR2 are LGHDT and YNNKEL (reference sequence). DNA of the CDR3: TGTGCCAGCAGCCAAGCGGAACAGGGGCTACAAGAGACCCAGTACTTC. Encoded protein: CASSQAEQGLQETQYF.

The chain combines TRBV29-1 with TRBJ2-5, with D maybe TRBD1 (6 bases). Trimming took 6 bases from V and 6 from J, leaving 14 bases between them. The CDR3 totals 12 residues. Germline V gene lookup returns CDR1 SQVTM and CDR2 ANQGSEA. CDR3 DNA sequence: TGCAGCGTCGTCAGGGGCGCCCAGACCCAGTACTTC. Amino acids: CSVVRGAQTQYF.

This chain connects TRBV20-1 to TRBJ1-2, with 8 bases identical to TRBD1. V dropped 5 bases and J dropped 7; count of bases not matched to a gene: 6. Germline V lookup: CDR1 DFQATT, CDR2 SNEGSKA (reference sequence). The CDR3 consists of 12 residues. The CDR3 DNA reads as TGCAGTGCTTCCGGACAGGGAACTGGCTACACCTTC. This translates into CSASGQGTGYTF.

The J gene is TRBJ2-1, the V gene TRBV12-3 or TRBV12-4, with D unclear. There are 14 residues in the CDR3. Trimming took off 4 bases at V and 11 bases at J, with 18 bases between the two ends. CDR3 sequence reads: CASSSEGPQRKQFF. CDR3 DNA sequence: TGTGCCAGCAGTTCGGAAGGGCCGCAGCGAAAGCAGTTCTTC.

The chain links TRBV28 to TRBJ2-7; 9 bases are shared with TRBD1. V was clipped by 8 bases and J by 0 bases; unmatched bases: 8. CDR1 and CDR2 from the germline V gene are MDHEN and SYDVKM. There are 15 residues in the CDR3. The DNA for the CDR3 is TGTGCCAGCTGTAAAGGGACAGGGAGCTCCTACGAGCAGTACTTC. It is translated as CASCKGTGSSYEQYF. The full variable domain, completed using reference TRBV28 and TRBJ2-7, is DVKVTQSSRYLVKRTGEKVFLECVQDMDHENMFWYRQDPGLGLRLIYFSYDVKMKEKGDIPEGYSVSREKKERFSLILESASTNQTSMYLCASCKGTGSSYEQYFGPGTRLTVT.

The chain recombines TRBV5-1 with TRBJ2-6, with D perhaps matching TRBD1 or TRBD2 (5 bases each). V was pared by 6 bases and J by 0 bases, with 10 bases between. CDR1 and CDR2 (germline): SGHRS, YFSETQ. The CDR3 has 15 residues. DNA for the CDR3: TGCGCCAGCACCCCGGGACCCTCTGGGGCCAACGTCCTGACTTTC. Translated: CASTPGPSGANVLTF.

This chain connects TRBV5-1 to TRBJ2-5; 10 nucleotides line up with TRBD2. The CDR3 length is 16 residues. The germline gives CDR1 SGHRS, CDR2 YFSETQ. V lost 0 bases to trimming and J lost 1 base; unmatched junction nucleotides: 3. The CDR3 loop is CASSLAAGGRQETQYF. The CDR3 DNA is TGCGCCAGCAGCTTGGCAGCGGGGGGGCGCCAAGAGACCCAGTACTTC.

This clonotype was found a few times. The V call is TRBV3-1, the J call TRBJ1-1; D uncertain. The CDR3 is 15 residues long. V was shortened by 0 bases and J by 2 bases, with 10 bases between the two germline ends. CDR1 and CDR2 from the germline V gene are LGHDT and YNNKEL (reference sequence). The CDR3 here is CASSQDSGYNTEAFF. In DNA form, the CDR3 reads TGTGCCAGCAGCCAAGACTCGGGTTACAACACTGAAGCTTTCTTT.

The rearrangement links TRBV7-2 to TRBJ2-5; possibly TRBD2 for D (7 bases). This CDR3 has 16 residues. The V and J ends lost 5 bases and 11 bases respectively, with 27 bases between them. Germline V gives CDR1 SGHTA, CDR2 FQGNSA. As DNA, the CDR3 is TGTGCCAGCAGCCCAACAGGGCGGGGGACCCACAATGAGCAGTACTTC. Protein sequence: CASSPTGRGTHNEQYF.

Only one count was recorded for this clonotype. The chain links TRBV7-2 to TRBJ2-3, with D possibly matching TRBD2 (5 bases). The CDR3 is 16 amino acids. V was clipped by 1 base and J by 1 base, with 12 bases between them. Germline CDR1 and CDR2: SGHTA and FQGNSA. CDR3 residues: CASSLGRLGGTDTQYF. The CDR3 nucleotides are TGTGCCAGCAGCTTAGGGCGGTTGGGAGGCACAGATACGCAGTATTTT.

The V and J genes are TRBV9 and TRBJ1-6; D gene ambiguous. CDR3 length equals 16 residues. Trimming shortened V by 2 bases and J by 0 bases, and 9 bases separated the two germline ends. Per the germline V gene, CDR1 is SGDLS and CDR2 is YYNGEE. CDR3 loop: CASSVQESSYNSPLHF. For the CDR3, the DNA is TGTGCCAGCAGCGTGCAGGAAAGCTCCTATAATTCACCCCTCCACTTT.

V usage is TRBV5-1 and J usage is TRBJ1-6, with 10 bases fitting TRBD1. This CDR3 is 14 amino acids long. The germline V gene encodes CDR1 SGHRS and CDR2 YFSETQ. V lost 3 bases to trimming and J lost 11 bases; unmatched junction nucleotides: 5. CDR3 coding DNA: TGCGCCAGCAGCTCCGGACAGGGGGAGGCACCCCTCCACTTT. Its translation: CASSSGQGEAPLHF.

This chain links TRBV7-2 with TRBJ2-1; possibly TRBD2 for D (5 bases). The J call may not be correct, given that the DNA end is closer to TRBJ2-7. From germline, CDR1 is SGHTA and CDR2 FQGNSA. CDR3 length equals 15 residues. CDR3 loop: CASRTRGGSYNEQYF. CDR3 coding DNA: TGTGCCAGCAGAACCCGGGGTGGTTCCTACAATGAGCAGTACTTC.

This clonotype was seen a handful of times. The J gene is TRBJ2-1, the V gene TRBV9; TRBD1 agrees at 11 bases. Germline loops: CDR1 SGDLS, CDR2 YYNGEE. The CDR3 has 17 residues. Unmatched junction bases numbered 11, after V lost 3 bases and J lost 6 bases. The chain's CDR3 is CASSGEFPGQGGNEQFF. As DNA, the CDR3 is TGTGCCAGCAGCGGAGAGTTCCCGGGACAGGGGGGCAATGAGCAGTTCTTC.